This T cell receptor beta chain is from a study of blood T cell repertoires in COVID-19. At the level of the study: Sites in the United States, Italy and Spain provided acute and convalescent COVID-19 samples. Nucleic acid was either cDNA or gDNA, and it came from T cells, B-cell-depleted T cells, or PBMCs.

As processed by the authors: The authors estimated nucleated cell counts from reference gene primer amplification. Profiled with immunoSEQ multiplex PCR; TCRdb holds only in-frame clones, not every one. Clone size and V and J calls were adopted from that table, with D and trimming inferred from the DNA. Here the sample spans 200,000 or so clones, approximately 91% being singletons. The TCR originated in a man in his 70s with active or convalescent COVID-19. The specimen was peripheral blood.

The CDR3 spells CAISVSSGTYEQYF. As DNA, the CDR3 is TGTGCCATCAGTGTTAGTAGCGGGACCTACGAGCAGTACTTC. This rearrangement joins TRBV10-3 to TRBJ2-7, with 8 bases matching TRBD2. CDR3 length equals 14 residues. J was trimmed by 2 bases and V by 4 bases; bases with no gene match: 4. Germline V lookup: CDR1 ENHRY, CDR2 SYGVKD.